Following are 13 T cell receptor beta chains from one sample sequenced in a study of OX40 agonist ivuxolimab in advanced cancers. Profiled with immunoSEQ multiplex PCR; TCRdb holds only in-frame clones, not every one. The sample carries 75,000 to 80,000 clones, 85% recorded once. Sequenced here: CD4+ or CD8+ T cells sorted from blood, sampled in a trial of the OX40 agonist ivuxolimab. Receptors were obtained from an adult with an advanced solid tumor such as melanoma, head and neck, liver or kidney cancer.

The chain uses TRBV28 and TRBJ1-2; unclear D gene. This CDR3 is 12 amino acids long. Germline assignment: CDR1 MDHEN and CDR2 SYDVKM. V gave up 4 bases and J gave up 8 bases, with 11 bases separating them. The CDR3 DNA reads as TGTGCCAGCAGTTCCGGGATGGTCGGCTACACCTTC. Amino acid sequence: CASSSGMVGYTF.

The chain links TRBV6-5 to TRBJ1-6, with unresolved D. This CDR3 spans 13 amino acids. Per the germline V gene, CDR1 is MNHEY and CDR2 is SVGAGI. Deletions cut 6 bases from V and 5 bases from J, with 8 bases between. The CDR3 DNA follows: TGTGCCAGCAGCCCTATCCATAATTCACCCCTCCACTTT. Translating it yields CASSPIHNSPLHF.

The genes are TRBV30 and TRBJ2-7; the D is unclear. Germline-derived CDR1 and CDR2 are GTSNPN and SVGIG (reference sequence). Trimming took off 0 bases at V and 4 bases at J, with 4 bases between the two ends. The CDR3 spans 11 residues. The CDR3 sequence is CAWSVKYEQYF. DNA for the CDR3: TGTGCCTGGAGTGTTAAGTACGAGCAGTACTTC. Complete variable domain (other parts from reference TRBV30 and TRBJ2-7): SQTIHQWPATLVQPVGSPLSLECTVEGTSNPNLYWYRQAAGRGLQLLFYSVGIGQISSEVPQNLSASRPQDRQFILSSKKLLLSDSGFYLCAWSVKYEQYFGPGTRLTVT.

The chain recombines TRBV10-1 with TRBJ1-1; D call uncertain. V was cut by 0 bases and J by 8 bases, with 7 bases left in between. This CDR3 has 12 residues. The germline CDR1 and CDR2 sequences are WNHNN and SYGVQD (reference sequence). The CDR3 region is CASSESGYEAFF. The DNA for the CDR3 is TGCGCCAGCAGTGAGTCGGGTTACGAAGCTTTCTTT.

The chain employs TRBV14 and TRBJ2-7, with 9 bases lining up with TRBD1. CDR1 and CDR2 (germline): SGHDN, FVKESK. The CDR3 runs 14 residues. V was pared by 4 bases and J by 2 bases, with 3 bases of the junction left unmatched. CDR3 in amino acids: CASSRDRVAYEQYF. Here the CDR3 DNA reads TGTGCCAGCAGCCGGGACAGGGTCGCCTACGAGCAGTACTTC.

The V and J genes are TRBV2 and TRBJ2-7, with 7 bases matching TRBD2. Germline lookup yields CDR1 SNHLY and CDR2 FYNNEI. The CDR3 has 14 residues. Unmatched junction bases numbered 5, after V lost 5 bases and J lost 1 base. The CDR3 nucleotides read TGTGCCAGCAGTCCACGACTAGCTTCCTACGAGCAGTACTTC. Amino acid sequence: CASSPRLASYEQYF.

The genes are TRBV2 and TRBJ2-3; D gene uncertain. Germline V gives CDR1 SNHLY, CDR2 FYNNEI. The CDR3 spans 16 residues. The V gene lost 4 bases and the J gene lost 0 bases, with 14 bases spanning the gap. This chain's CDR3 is CASSGSQSPSTDTQYF. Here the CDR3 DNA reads TGTGCCAGCAGTGGATCGCAGAGCCCTAGCACAGATACGCAGTATTTT.

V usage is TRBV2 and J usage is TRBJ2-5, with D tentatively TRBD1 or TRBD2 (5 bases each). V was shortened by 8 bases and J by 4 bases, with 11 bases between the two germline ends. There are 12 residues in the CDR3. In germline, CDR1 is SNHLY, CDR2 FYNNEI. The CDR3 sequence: CASGTVRETQYF. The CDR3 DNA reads TGTGCCAGCGGGACGGTACGAGAGACCCAGTACTTC.

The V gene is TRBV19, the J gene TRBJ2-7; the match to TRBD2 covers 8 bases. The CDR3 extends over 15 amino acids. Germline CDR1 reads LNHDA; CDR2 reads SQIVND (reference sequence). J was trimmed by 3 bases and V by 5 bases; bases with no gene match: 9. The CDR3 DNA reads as TGTGCCAGTAGTTACCCCCAGCGGGGGATCTACGAGCAGTACTTC. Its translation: CASSYPQRGIYEQYF.

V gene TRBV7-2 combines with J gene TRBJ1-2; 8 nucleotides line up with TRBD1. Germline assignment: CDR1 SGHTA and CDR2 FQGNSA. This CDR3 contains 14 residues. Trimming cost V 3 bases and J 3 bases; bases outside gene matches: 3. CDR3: CASSLHRGDYGYTF. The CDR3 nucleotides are TGTGCCAGCAGCTTGCACAGGGGGGACTATGGCTACACCTTC.

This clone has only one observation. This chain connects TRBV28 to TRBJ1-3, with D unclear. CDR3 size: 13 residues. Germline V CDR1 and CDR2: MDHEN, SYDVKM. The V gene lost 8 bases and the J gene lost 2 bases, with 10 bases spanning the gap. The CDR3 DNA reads TGTGCCAGCCGAGGATGGACTGGAAACACCATATATTTT. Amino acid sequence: CASRGWTGNTIYF.

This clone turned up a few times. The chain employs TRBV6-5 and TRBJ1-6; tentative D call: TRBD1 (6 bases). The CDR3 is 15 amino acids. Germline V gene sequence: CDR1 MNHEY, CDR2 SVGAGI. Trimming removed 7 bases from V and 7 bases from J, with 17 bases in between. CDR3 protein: CASTLGGPSNSPLHF. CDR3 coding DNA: TGTGCCAGCACCCTAGGGGGGCCGTCAAATTCACCCCTCCACTTT.

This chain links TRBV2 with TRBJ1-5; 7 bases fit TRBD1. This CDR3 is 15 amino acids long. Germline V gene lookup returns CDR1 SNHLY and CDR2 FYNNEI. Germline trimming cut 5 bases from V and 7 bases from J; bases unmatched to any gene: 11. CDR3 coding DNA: TGTGCCAGCAGTACGACAGGGACGGCAGGCCAGCCCCAGCATTTT. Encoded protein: CASSTTGTAGQPQHF.